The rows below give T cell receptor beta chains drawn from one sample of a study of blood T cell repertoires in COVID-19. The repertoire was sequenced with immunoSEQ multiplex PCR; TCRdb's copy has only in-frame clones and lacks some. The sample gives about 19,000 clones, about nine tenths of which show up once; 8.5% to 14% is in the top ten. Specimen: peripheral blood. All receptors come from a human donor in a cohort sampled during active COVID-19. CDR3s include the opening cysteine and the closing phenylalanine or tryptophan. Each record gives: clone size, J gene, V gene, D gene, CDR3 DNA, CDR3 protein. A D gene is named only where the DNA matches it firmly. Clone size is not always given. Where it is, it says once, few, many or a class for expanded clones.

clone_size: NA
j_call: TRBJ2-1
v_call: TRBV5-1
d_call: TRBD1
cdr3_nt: TGCGCCAGCCGGACAGGGCTGAACAATGAGCAGTTCTTC
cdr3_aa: CASRTGLNNEQFF

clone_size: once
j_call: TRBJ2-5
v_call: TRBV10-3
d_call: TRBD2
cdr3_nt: TGTGCCATCAGTGAGTCGATCCGGCGGGGGGGCCGAGCGTGGGAGACCCAGTACTTC
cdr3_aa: CAISESIRRGGRAWETQYF

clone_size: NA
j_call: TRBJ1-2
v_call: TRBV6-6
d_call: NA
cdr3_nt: TGTGCCAGCACCACAGCAAACTATGGCTACACCTTC
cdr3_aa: CASTTANYGYTF

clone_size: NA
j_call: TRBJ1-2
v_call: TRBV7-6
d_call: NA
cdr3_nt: TGTGCCAGCAGCCCTGAGAGCGGGATTTTTGGCTACACCTTC
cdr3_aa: CASSPESGIFGYTF

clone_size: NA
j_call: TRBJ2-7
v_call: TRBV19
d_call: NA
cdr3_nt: TGTGCCAGTAGTATTGGGTGGGGGGTACCGTACGAGCAGTACTTC
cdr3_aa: CASSIGWGVPYEQYF

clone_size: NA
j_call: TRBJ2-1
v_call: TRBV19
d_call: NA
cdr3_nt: TGTGCCAGTAGCGGGGTGTATGAGCAGTTCTTC
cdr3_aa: CASSGVYEQFF

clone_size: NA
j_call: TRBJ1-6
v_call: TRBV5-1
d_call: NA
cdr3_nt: TGCGCCAGCAGCTTGTCATGGCAGGGAGGGGGCTCCTATAATTCACCCCTCCACTTT
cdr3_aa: CASSLSWQGGGSYNSPLHF

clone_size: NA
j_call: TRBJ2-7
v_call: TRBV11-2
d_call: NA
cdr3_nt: TGTGCCAGCAGCTTAGACAGGGACTACGAGCAGTACTTC
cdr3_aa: CASSLDRDYEQYF

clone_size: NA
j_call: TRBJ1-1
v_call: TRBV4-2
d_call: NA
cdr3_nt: TGTGCCAGCAGCCCCCTTGGAGCAGTAGACACTGAAGCTTTCTTT
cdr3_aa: CASSPLGAVDTEAFF

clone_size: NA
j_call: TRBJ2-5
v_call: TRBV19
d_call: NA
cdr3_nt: TGTGCCAGTAACCAGGGGAGACAAGAGACCCAGTACTTC
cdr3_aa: CASNQGRQETQYF

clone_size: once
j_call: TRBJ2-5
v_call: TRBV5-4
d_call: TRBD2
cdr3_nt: TGTGCCAGCAGCGTCGGGACTAGCTTAGTGGAGACCCAGTACTTC
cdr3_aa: CASSVGTSLVETQYF

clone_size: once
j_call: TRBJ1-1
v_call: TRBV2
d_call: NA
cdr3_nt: TGTGCCAGCAGTGGCTCGAGGAACACTGAAGCTTTCTTT
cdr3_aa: CASSGSRNTEAFF

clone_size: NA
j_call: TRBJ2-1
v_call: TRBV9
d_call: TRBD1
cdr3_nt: TGTGCCAGCAGCGTAGCACCCCGGCTCCGGGACAGGACCTACAATGAGCAGTTCTTC
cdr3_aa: CASSVAPRLRDRTYNEQFF

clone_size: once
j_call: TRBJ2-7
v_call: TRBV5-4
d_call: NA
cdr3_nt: TGTGCCAGCAGCGCAGCCGGGACTGCCGCCTACGAGCAGTACTTC
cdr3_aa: CASSAAGTAAYEQYF

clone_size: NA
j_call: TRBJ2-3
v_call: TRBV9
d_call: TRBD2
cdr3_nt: TGTGCCAGCAGTGTTAGCGGGCTAGCGGGGGCAGATACGCAGTATTTT
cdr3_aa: CASSVSGLAGADTQYF

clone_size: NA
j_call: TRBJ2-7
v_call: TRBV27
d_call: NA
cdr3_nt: TGTGCCAGCAGGGCTCTATTAGGGGGGGCCTACGAGCAGTACTTC
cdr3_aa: CASRALLGGAYEQYF

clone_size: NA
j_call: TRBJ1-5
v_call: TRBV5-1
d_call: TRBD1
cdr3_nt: TGCGCCAGCAGCCCACTAATGCGACAGGGGGATCAGCCCCAGCATTTT
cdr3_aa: CASSPLMRQGDQPQHF

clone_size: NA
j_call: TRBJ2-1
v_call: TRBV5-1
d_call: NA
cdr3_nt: TGCGCCAGCAGGGCGGGACAGATCTCCTACAATGAGCAGTTCTTC
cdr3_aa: CASRAGQISYNEQFF

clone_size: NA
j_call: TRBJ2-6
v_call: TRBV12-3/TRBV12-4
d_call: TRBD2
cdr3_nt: TGTGCCAGCAGTTTCGGGAGGCCTCCTGTCCTGACTTTC
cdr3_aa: CASSFGRPPVLTF

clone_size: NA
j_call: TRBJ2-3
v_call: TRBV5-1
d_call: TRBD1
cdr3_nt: TGCGCCAGCAGCTTGGGAGTCGGGACAGCGAGCGCCGATACGCAGTATTTT
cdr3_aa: CASSLGVGTASADTQYF

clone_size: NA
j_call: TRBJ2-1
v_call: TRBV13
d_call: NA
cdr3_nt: TGTGCCAGCAGCCCCCGGGGTACCCGGGACAATGAGCAGTTCTTC
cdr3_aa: CASSPRGTRDNEQFF

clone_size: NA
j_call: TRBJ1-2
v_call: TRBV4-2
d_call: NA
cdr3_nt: TGTGCCAGCAGCCAAGACCCGGGAGTCGGCTATGGCTACACCTTC
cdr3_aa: CASSQDPGVGYGYTF

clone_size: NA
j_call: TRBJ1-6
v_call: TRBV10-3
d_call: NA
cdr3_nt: TGTGCCAGCCGACGGCAGGGTGGGGATTCACCCCTCCACTTT
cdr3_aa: CASRRQGGDSPLHF

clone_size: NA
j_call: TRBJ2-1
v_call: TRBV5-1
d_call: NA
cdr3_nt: TGCGCCAGCAGCTTGGACCCCTCTCCGGGGCAGTTCTTC
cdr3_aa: CASSLDPSPGQFF

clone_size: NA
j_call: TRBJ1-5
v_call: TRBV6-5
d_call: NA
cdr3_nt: TGTGCCAGCGGGGCGTGGAAAAATCAGCCCCAGCATTTT
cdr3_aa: CASGAWKNQPQHF

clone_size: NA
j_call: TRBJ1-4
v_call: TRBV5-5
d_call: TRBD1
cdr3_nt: TGTGCCAGCAGTTCCGGGACAGGGGGTCTCAAACTGTTTTTT
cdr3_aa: CASSSGTGGLKLFF

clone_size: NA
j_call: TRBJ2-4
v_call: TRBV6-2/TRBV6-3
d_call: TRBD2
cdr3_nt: TGTGCCAGCAGTGGGGGACTAGCGGGCTCCCAAAACATTCAGTACTTC
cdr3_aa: CASSGGLAGSQNIQYF

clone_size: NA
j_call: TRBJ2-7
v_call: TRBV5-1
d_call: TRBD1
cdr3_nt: TGCGCCAGCAGACCTGCCGGGACAGTAACCTACGAGCAGTACTTC
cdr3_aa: CASRPAGTVTYEQYF

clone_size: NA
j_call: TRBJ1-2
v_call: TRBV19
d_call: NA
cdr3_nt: TGTGCCAGTAGTTTACAAGTCTTCGGCTACACCTTC
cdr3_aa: CASSLQVFGYTF

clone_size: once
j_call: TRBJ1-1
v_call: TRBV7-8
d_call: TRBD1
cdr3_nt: TGTGCCAGCAGCAGAAACAGGGGAAGCAGCACTGAAGCTTTCTTT
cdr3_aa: CASSRNRGSSTEAFF

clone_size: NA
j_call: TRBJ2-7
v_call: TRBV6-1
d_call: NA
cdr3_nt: TGTGCCAGCAGTGAAGACGACAGGTCCTACGAGCAGTACTTC
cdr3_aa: CASSEDDRSYEQYF

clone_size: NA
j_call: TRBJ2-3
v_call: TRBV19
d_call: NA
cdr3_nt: TGTGCCAGTAGTATCGGAAGGGGCTCAGATACGCAGTATTTT
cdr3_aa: CASSIGRGSDTQYF

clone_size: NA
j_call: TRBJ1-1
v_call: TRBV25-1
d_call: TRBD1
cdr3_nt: TGTGCCAGCAGTGGGGACAGACTGAACACTGAAGCTTTCTTT
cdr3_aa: CASSGDRLNTEAFF

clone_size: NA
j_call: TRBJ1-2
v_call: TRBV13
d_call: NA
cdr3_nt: TGTGCCAGCAGCTTAGGGACAGCTAACTATGGCTACACCTTC
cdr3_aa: CASSLGTANYGYTF

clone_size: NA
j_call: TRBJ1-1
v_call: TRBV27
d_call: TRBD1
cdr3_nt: TGTGCCAGCAGTTTCGCAGGGGGCGTAGCTGAAGCTTTCTTT
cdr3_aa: CASSFAGGVAEAFF

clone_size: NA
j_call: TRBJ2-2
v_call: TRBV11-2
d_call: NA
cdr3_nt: TGTGCCAGCAGCTTAGTGGGGGCTAGCTATACCGGGGAGCTGTTTTTT
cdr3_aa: CASSLVGASYTGELFF